This is a list of T cell receptor beta chains from one sample in a study of chemoradiotherapy in HPV16-positive cancers. Sequencing used immunoSEQ multiplex PCR; TCRdb keeps in-frame clones, though not all of them. The repertoire holds 10,000 to 15,000 clones, with 77% as singletons. The specimen was obtained from a patient who underwent chemoradiotherapy. These receptors all come from a human donor with HPV-associated anogenital cancer. CDR3s include the opening cysteine and the closing phenylalanine or tryptophan. D genes are given only for firm matches. Clone sizes are given selectively: once, few, many, or a class where the clone is expanded.

j_gene,abundance,d_gene,v_gene,CDR3aa,CDR3nt
TRBJ1-1,few,TRBD1,TRBV6-4,CASSDGAGGTEAFF,TGTGCCAGCAGTGACGGGGCAGGGGGCACTGAAGCTTTCTTT
TRBJ2-6,NA,NA,TRBV7-9,CASSFQRTTGANVLTF,TGTGCCAGCAGTTTCCAGCGTACTACTGGGGCCAACGTCCTGACTTTC
TRBJ2-3,NA,TRBD2,TRBV4-2,CASSQVWAGGHRISDTQYF,TGTGCCAGCAGCCAAGTGTGGGCGGGGGGGCATAGGATTTCAGATACGCAGTATTTT
TRBJ1-1,NA,NA,TRBV30,CAWSEKSEAFF,TGTGCCTGGAGTGAGAAGAGTGAAGCTTTCTTT
TRBJ2-1,NA,TRBD2,TRBV2,CASIIAGGSNEQFF,TGTGCCAGTATAATAGCGGGGGGATCCAATGAGCAGTTCTTC
TRBJ1-3,NA,NA,TRBV27,CASSLGQGAGNTIYF,TGTGCCAGCAGTTTGGGGCAGGGTGCTGGAAACACCATATATTTT
TRBJ1-6,few,NA,TRBV19,CASSIRSSYNSPLHF,TGTGCCAGTAGTATCCGGAGCTCCTATAATTCACCCCTCCACTTT
TRBJ1-5,NA,NA,TRBV19,CASSGTSKQPQHF,TGTGCCAGTAGTGGGACATCCAAACAGCCCCAGCATTTT
TRBJ1-5,NA,NA,TRBV4-1,CASSQDGRDWSQPQHF,TGCGCCAGCAGCCAAGATGGTAGGGACTGGAGTCAGCCCCAGCATTTT
TRBJ2-2,few,NA,TRBV4-1,CASTSLGGELFF,TGCGCCAGTACCTCATTAGGTGGGGAGCTGTTTTTT
TRBJ2-3,NA,NA,TRBV4-2,CASSQGGLVLTDTQYF,TGTGCCAGCAGCCAAGGGGGGCTAGTGCTCACAGATACGCAGTATTTT
TRBJ2-5,NA,NA,TRBV6-4,CASSDLRLQETQYF,TGTGCCAGCAGTGACTTGAGACTACAAGAGACCCAGTACTTC
TRBJ1-4,NA,TRBD1,TRBV4-1,CASSHPTGVREKLFF,TGCGCCAGCAGCCACCCGACAGGGGTCCGTGAAAAACTGTTTTTT
TRBJ1-2,NA,TRBD1,TRBV30,CAWSESWTGGDHGYTF,TGTGCCTGGAGTGAAAGCTGGACAGGGGGTGATCATGGCTACACCTTC
TRBJ2-3,NA,TRBD2,TRBV7-2,CASSLRTSGALDTQYF,TGTGCCAGCAGCTTACGGACTAGCGGGGCGTTGGATACGCAGTATTTT
TRBJ2-1,NA,NA,TRBV5-1,CASSRDLSYNEQFF,TGCGCCAGCAGCAGGGACCTCTCCTACAATGAGCAGTTCTTC